The rows below give T cell receptor beta chains drawn from one sample of a study of T cell changes during pregnancy in multiple sclerosis. Assay used: immunoSEQ multiplex PCR; TCRdb lists only in-frame clones, some missing. The sample carries tens of thousands of clones, approximately 93% recorded once. The starting material was peripheral blood, obtained in the second trimester of pregnancy. The receptors stem from a female donor in good health, enrolled as a control in a pregnancy study. Both conserved end residues are part of each CDR3. The D gene is left open where the match is weak. Only some rows state a clone size, as once, few, many or a class for expanded clones.

D gene | clone size | J gene | V gene | CDR3 length | CDR3 protein | CDR3 DNA
TRBD1 | once | TRBJ1-2 | TRBV6-1 | 15 | CASRIRVRGLDGYTF | TGTGCCAGCAGGATTAGAGTCAGGGGGCTGGATGGCTACACCTTC
TRBD2 | - | TRBJ2-3 | TRBV19 | 17 | CASSPVAGAHPGNTQYF | TGTGCCAGTAGTCCCGTAGCGGGAGCGCACCCAGGAAATACGCAGTATTTT
- | - | TRBJ1-1 | TRBV30 | 14 | CAWGGGTRGTQAFF | TGTGCCTGGGGTGGGGGTACAAGGGGGACACAAGCTTTCTTT
TRBD2 | - | TRBJ2-1 | TRBV15 | 16 | CATSRKLAGGHNEQFF | TGTGCCACCAGCAGAAAACTAGCGGGAGGTCACAATGAGCAGTTCTTC
TRBD1 | once | TRBJ1-3 | TRBV5-4 | 14 | CASSPTGAGNTIYF | TGTGCCAGCAGCCCTACAGGGGCTGGAAACACCATATATTTT
TRBD1 | - | TRBJ1-1 | TRBV19 | 14 | CASRVDRARPEAFF | TGTGCCAGTAGAGTCGACAGGGCGAGACCTGAAGCTTTCTTT
- | - | TRBJ2-1 | TRBV5-6 | 15 | CASSRSVKTYNEQFF | TGTGCCAGCAGCCGTAGCGTAAAAACCTACAATGAGCAGTTCTTC
TRBD1 | once | TRBJ1-1 | TRBV28 | 14 | CASSQTGGSMEAFF | TGTGCCAGCAGCCAGACAGGGGGCTCGATGGAAGCTTTCTTT
TRBD2 | - | TRBJ2-5 | TRBV7-2 | 16 | CASSLVSSGGMETQYF | TGTGCCAGCAGCTTAGTATCTAGCGGGGGAATGGAGACCCAGTACTTC
TRBD2 | - | TRBJ2-3 | TRBV5-4 | 15 | CASSLGGGAADTQYF | TGTGCCAGCAGCTTGGGCGGGGGGGCAGCAGATACGCAGTATTTT
- | - | TRBJ2-1 | TRBV5-1 | 13 | CASSLLIGDEQFF | TGCGCCAGCAGCTTGCTTATCGGGGATGAGCAGTTCTTC
- | - | TRBJ2-7 | TRBV4-1 | 15 | CASSQLRNPSYEQYF | TGCGCCAGCAGCCAACTCAGGAATCCCTCTTACGAGCAGTACTTC
- | - | TRBJ2-7 | TRBV7-2 | 15 | CASSFSGPTIYEQYF | TGTGCCAGCAGCTTCAGCGGGCCTACCATCTACGAGCAGTACTTC
TRBD1 | - | TRBJ2-1 | TRBV5-1 | 15 | CASSVGTGNLNEQFF | TGCGCCAGCAGCGTCGGGACAGGGAATCTCAATGAGCAGTTCTTC
- | - | TRBJ1-5 | TRBV28 | 15 | CASSFAGWSNQPQHF | TGTGCCAGCAGTTTTGCCGGGTGGAGCAATCAGCCCCAGCATTTT
- | - | TRBJ1-1 | TRBV5-1 | 18 | CASSFRLSWGGEVTEAFF | TGCGCCAGCAGCTTTCGCCTTAGTTGGGGCGGGGAGGTCACTGAAGCTTTCTTT
- | - | TRBJ1-5 | TRBV4-1 | 15 | CASSQLENSNQPQHF | TGCGCCAGCAGCCAACTAGAAAATAGCAATCAGCCCCAGCATTTT
TRBD1 | - | TRBJ1-5 | TRBV28 | 16 | CASSSGQDKSYQPQHF | TGTGCCAGCAGTTCGGGACAGGATAAGTCGTATCAGCCCCAGCATTTT
- | - | TRBJ1-6 | TRBV5-1 | 14 | CASSLGLHNSPLHF | TGCGCCAGCAGCTTGGGACTTCATAATTCACCCCTCCACTTT
- | - | TRBJ1-5 | TRBV19 | 14 | CASSYSQGSQPQHF | TGTGCCAGTTCATACTCCCAGGGTTCTCAGCCCCAGCATTTT
- | once | TRBJ2-7 | TRBV28 | 12 | CASSSPVVEQYF | TGTGCCAGCAGTTCCCCCGTTGTCGAGCAGTACTTC
TRBD1 | - | TRBJ2-1 | TRBV10-3 | 14 | CAISADRGLNEQFF | TGTGCCATCAGTGCGGACAGGGGGTTGAATGAGCAGTTCTTC
TRBD1 | - | TRBJ2-5 | TRBV5-8 | 14 | CASSRDRGGETQYF | TGTGCCAGCAGCCGGGACAGGGGGGGAGAGACCCAGTACTTC
TRBD1 | once | TRBJ1-2 | TRBV9 | 15 | CASSKRDRDVYGYTF | TGTGCCAGCAGCAAACGGGACAGGGATGTCTATGGCTACACCTTC